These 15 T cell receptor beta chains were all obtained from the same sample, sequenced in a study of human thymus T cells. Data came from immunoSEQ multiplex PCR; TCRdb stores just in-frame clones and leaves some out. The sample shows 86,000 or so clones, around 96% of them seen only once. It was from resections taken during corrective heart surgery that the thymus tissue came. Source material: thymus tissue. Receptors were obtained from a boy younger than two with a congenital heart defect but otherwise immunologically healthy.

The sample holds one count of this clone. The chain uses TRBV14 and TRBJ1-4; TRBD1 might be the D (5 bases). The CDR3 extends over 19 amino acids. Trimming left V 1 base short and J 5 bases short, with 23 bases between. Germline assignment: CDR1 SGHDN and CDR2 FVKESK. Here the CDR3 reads CASSQGPLGHHERNEKLFF. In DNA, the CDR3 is TGTGCCAGCAGCCAAGGTCCCCTAGGACACCACGAGAGGAATGAAAAACTGTTTTTT.

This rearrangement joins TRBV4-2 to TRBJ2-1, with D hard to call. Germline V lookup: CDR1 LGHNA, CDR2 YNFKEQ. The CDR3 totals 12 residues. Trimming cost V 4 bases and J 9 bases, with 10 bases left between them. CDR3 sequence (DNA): TGTGCCAGCAGCCTGGATGCTGGTGAGCAGTTCTTC. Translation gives CASSLDAGEQFF.

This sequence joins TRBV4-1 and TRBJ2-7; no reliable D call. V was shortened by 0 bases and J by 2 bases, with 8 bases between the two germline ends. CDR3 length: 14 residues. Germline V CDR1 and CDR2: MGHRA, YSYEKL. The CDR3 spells CASSQEALPYEQYF. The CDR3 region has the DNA TGCGCCAGCAGCCAAGAAGCCTTACCCTACGAGCAGTACTTC.

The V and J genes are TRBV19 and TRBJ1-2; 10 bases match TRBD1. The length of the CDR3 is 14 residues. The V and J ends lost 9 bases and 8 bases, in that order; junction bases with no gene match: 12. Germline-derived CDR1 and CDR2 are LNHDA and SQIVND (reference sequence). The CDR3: CARLRIDRGRGYTF. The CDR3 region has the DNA TGTGCCAGGCTCCGAATCGACAGGGGGCGAGGCTACACCTTC.

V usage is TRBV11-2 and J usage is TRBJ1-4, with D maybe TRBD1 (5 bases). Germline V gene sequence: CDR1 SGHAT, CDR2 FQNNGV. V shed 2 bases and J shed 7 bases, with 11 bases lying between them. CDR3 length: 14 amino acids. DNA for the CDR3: TGTGCCAGCAGCTTATCGTTCGGGGGTGAAAAACTGTTTTTT. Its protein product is CASSLSFGGEKLFF.

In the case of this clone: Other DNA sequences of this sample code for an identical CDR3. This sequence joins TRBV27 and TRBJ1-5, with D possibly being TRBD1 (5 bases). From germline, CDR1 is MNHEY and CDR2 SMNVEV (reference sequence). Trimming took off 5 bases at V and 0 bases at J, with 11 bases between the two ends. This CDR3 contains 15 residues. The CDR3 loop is CASSPGRYSNQPQHF. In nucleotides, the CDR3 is TGTGCCAGCAGTCCGGGACGGTATAGCAATCAGCCCCAGCATTTT.

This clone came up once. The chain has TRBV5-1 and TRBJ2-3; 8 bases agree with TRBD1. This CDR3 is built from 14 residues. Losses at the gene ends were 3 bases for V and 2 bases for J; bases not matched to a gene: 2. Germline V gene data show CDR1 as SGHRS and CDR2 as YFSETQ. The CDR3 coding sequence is TGCGCCAGCAGCTCGGGACAGGACACAGATACGCAGTATTTT. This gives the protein CASSSGQDTDTQYF.

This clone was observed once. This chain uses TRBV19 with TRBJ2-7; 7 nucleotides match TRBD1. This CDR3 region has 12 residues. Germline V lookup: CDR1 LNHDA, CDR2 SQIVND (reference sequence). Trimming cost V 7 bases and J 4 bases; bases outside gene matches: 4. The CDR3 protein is CASTTTGYEQYF. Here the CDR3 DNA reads TGTGCCAGTACCACGACAGGGTACGAGCAGTACTTC.

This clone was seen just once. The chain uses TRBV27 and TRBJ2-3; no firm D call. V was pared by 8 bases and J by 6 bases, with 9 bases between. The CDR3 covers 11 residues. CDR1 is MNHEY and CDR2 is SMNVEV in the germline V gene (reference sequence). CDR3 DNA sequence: TGTGCCAGCTTCTGGCGCGATACGCAGTATTTT. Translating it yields CASFWRDTQYF.

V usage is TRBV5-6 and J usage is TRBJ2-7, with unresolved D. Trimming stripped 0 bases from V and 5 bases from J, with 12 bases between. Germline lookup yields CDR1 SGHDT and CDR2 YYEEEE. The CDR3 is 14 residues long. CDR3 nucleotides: TGTGCCAGCAGCTTGGCCGTAAGAGCAGACGAGCAGTACTTC. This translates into CASSLAVRADEQYF.

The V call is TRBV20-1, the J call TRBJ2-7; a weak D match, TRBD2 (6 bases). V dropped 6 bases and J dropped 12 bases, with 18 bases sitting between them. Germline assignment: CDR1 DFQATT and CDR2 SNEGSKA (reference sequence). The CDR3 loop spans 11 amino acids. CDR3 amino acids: CSAPLSGEVYF. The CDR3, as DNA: TGCAGTGCACCCCTTAGCGGTGAGGTGTACTTC.

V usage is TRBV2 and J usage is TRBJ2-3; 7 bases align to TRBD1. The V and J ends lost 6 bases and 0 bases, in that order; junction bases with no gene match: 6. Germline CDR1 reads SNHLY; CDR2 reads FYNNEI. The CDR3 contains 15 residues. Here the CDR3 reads CASRPRQGSTDTQYF. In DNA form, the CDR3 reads TGTGCCAGCAGACCGCGACAGGGTAGCACAGATACGCAGTATTTT.

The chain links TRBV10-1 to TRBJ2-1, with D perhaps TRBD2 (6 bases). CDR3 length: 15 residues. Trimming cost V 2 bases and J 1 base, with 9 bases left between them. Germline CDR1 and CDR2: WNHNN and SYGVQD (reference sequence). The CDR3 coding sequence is TGCGCCAGCAGTGAGCGGGAGACATCCTACAATGAGCAGTTCTTC. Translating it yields CASSERETSYNEQFF.

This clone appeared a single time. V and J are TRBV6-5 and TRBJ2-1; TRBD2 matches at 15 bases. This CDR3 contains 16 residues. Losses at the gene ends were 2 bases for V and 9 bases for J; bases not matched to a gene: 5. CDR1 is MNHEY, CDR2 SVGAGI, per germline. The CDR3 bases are TGTGCCAGCAGTTACACCTCGGGACTAGCGGGAGGTGAGCAGTTCTTC. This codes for CASSYTSGLAGGEQFF.

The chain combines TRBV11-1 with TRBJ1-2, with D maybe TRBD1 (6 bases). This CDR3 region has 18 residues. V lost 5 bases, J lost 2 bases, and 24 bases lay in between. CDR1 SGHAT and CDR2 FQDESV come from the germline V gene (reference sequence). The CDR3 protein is CASSDEDSGIPLNYGYTF. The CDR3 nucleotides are TGTGCCAGCAGCGACGAGGACAGCGGGATTCCCCTAAACTATGGCTACACCTTC.